This entry describes one T cell receptor beta chain. Its antigen is still unknown. Described time point: cycle 4 day 1 (C4D1), after more than five weeks of nivolumab. Relapses following autologous stem cell transplantation were seen in all patients, with brentuximab vedotin exposure varying. The patients, who had relapsed/refractory classical Hodgkin lymphoma, achieved best responses of complete response, partial response or progressive disease. This specimen comes from a study of PD-1 blockade in classical Hodgkin lymphoma. Looking at the study overall: Patients had nivolumab dosed at 3 mg/kg, delivered intravenously every 2 weeks.

This CDR3 comprises 12 residues. V was trimmed by 7 bases and J by 5 bases, leaving 14 bases between them. In germline, CDR1 is SQVTM, CDR2 ANQGSEA. General study results and limits: Later analyses included only patients treated at least 1 year post-ASCT. Repertoires differed for reasons still undefined, possibly disease activity or prior therapy.

Some clones are missing from TCRdb's copy, which holds only in-frame ones; the method was immunoSEQ multiplex PCR. The sample shows about 60,000 clones, 90% to 95% of them seen only once. The TCR originated in a human donor with classical Hodgkin lymphoma. Sequenced here: peripheral blood mononuclear cells (PBMCs), sampled before the fourth cycle of nivolumab. This chain uses TRBV29-1 with TRBJ2-5; no clear D. The CDR3 bases are TGCAGCGCCGCGCCCCCGGCGGAGACCCAGTACTTC. Translated: CSAAPPAETQYF.